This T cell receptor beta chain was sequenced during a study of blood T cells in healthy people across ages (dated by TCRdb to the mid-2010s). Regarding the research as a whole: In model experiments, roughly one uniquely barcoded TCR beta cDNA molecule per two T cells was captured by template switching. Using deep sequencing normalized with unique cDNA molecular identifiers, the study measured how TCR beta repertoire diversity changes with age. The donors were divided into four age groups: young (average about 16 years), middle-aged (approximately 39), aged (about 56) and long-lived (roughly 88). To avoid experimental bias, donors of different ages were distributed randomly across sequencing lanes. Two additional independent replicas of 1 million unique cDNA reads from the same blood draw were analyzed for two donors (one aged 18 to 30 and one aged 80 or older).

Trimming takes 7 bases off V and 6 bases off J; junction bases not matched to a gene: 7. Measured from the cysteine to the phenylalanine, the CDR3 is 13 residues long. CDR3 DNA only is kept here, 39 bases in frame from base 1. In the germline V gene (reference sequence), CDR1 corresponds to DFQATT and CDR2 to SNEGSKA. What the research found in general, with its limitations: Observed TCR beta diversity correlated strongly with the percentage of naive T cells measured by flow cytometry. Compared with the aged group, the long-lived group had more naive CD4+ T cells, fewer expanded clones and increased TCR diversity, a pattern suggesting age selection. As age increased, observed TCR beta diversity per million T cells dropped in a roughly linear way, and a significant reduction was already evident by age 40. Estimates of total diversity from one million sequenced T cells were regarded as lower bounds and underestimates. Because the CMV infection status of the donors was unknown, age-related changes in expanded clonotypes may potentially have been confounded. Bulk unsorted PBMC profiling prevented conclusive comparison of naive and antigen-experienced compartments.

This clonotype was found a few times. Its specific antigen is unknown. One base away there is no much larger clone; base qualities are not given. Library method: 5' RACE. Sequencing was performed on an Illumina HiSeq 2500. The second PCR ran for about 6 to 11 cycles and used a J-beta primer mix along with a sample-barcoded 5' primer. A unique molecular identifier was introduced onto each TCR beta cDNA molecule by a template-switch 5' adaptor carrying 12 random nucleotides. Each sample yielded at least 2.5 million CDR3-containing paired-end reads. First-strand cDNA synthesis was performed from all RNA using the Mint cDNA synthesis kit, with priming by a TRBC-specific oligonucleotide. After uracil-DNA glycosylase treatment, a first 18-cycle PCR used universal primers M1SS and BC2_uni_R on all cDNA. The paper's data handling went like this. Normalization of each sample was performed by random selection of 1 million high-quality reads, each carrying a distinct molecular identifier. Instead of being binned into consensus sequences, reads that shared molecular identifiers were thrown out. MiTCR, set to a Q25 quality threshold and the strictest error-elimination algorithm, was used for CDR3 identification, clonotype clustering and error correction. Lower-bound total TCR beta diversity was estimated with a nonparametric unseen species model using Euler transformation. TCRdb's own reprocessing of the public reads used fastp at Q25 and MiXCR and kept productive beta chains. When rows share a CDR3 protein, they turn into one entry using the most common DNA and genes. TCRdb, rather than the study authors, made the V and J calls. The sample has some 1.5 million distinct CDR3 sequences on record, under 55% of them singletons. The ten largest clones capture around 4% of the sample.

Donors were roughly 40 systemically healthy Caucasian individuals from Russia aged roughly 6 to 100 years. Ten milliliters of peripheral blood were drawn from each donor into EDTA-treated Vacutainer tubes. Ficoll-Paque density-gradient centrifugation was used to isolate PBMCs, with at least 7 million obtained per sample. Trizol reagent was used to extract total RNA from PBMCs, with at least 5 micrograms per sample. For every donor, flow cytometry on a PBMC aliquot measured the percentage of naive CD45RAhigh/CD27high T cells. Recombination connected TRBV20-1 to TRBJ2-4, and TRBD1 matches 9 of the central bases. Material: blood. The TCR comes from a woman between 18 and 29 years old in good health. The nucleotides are TGCAGTGGTGGGACAGGGTTAGGAAACATTCAGTACTTC. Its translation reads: CSGGTGLGNIQYF.